This T cell receptor beta chain stems from a study of PD-L1 blockade in urothelial cancer. Study information: Patients, treated from 2014 onward, received atezolizumab 1,200 mg intravenously every 3 weeks. Chemotherapy regimens numbering 0 to 3 had been given to patients.

The CDR3 consists of 15 residues. Per germline, CDR1 MDHEN and CDR2 SYDVKM. V lost 2 bases to trimming and J lost 1 base, with 11 bases between them. Study findings and constraints: When pretreatment blood TCR clonality was below the median, it predicted better survival.

Specified time point: pretreatment peripheral blood. Of note for this clone: Its cognate antigen is unknown.

The repertoire was sequenced with immunoSEQ multiplex PCR; TCRdb's copy has only in-frame clones and lacks some. Here the sample spans around 57,000 clones, 75% to 90% being singletons. The sample in question was PBMCs, obtained around atezolizumab (anti-PD-L1) treatment. This TCR was recovered from a man aged 65-85 years with urothelial cancer. The chain is built from TRBV28 and TRBJ1-2; D unclear. In DNA, the CDR3 is TGTGCCAGCAGTTTAACGGGTGGGTTTAACTATGGCTACACCTTC. It codes for CASSLTGGFNYGYTF.